The 14 T cell receptor beta chains below come from one sample, sequenced in a study of blood T cell repertoires in COVID-19. Some clones are missing from TCRdb's copy, which holds only in-frame ones; the method was immunoSEQ multiplex PCR. Among about 72,000 clones, 70% to 90% were seen once, and the ten largest hold approximately 11%. The sample consisted of peripheral blood. These receptors all come from a man between 65 and 79 years old with active or convalescent COVID-19.

The chain has TRBV9 and TRBJ2-2; 9 nucleotides agree with TRBD2. Germline CDR1 SGDLS, CDR2 YYNGEE. J lost 4 bases, V lost 0 bases, and 4 bases had no gene match. The CDR3 is made up of 16 amino acids. CDR3 coding DNA: TGTGCCAGCAGCGTAGGACTAGCGGAACCCACCGGGGAGCTGTTTTTT. Translated: CASSVGLAEPTGELFF. The whole variable domain, remainder taken from reference TRBV9 and TRBJ2-2, is DSGVTQTPKHLITATGQRVTLRCSPRSGDLSVYWYQQSLDQGLQFLIQYYNGEERAKGNILERFSAQQFPDLHSELNLSSLELGDSALYFCASSVGLAEPTGELFFGEGSRLTVL.

The chain recombines TRBV28 with TRBJ2-6; 7 bases are shared with TRBD1. The CDR3 consists of 13 residues. V lost 5 bases and J lost 9; bases outside the gene matches: 4. The germline V gene has CDR1 MDHEN and CDR2 SYDVKM. The CDR3 nucleotides are TGTGCCAGCAGTGAGACAGGGCGCAACGTCCTGACTTTC. Its protein product is CASSETGRNVLTF.

The V and J genes are TRBV6-5 and TRBJ1-2, with TRBD1 as a possible D gene (6 bases). This CDR3 is built from 16 residues. The V gene's germline CDR1 is MNHEY and CDR2 SVGAGI. V dropped 0 bases and J dropped 10 bases, with 21 bases sitting between them. The chain's CDR3 is CASSYSIQGPTHHYTF. The CDR3 DNA sequence: TGTGCCAGCAGTTACTCGATCCAGGGGCCCACACACCACTACACCTTC.

The V and J genes are TRBV20-1 and TRBJ1-6, with D unresolved. Per germline, CDR1 DFQATT and CDR2 SNEGSKA (reference sequence). The CDR3 sequence is 11 residues long. Trimming left V 3 bases short and J 10 bases short, with 7 bases between. The CDR3 loop reads CSASPRSPLHF. For the CDR3, the DNA is TGCAGTGCTAGTCCGAGGTCACCCCTCCACTTT.

Only one count was recorded for this clone. The chain is built from TRBV15 and TRBJ2-5; weak D call: TRBD1 (6 bases). This CDR3 comprises 13 residues. Germline V lookup: CDR1 LNHNV, CDR2 YYDKDF (reference sequence). The germline V and J ends were trimmed by 9 bases and 3 bases, with 14 bases remaining between them. The CDR3 here is CATGRGGEETQYF. As DNA, the CDR3 is TGTGCCACAGGCCGAGGGGGTGAAGAGACCCAGTACTTC.

V and J are TRBV27 and TRBJ1-1, with 10 bases matching TRBD1. V lost 5 bases and J lost 2; bases outside the gene matches: 5. CDR1 and CDR2 from the germline V gene are MNHEY and SMNVEV (reference sequence). The CDR3 has 15 amino acids. The CDR3 reads CASSPRTGGNTEAFF. CDR3 coding DNA: TGTGCCAGCAGTCCCCGGACAGGGGGAAACACTGAAGCTTTCTTT.

V gene TRBV28 combines with J gene TRBJ2-7; 8 bases are a match to TRBD1. CDR1 is MDHEN and CDR2 is SYDVKM in the germline V gene. CDR3 size: 16 residues. V shed 5 bases, J shed 1 base, and the junction held 10 bases outside the gene matches. The CDR3 here is CASSPHWTGKSYEQYF. The CDR3 DNA sequence: TGTGCCAGCAGTCCACACTGGACAGGGAAATCCTACGAGCAGTACTTC.

The genes are TRBV21-1 and TRBJ2-3; TRBD2, the D gene given by the table, was not confirmed from the DNA. TRBV21-1 constitutes a pseudogene. CDR3 size: 17 residues. The CDR3, as DNA: TGTGCCAGCACCATGCCAGCTAGCGGGGTGAGGACAGATACGCAGTATTTT. Its translation: CASTMPASGVRTDTQYF.

The chain recombines TRBV20-1 with TRBJ1-1; D gene uncertain. The CDR3 runs 11 residues. Germline lookup yields CDR1 DFQATT and CDR2 SNEGSKA (reference sequence). Trimming left V 6 bases short and J 0 bases short, with 5 bases between. CDR3 bases: TGCAGTGCCCAATTGAACACTGAAGCTTTCTTT. Translation gives CSAQLNTEAFF.

The genes are TRBV25-1 and TRBJ1-6; the D gene is possibly TRBD1 (6 bases). Per the germline V gene, CDR1 is MGHDK and CDR2 is SYGVNS. This CDR3 has 15 amino acids. V lost 2 bases and J lost 6, with 11 bases in between. Written as DNA, the CDR3 is TGTGCCAGCAGTGAACAGGGGATCCGTAATTCACCCCTCCACTTT. Residues: CASSEQGIRNSPLHF.

In its sample, this clone ranks as medium-sized. The rearrangement joins TRBV23-1 to TRBJ2-7; 9 nucleotides line up with TRBD1. TRBV23-1 belongs to the ORF category, with a function that is uncertain. V lost 2 bases and J lost 5; bases outside the gene matches: 10. CDR3 length equals 16 residues. CDR3 nucleotide sequence: TGCGCCAGCAGTCAAACAGGGACAGGGCTCGTTCACGAGCAGTACTTC. Translating gives CASSQTGTGLVHEQYF.

This chain joins TRBV6-5 and TRBJ1-1; the D gene is possibly TRBD1 (6 bases). Looked up from germline, CDR1 is MNHEY and CDR2 is SVGAGI. With 6 bases removed from V and 0 bases from J, the gap between germline ends came to 14 bases. The CDR3 length is 15 residues. The CDR3 DNA is TGTGCCAGCAGCCGCGTACAGGGATTGAACACTGAAGCTTTCTTT. Translation gives CASSRVQGLNTEAFF.

J is TRBJ2-2 and V is TRBV19; D might be TRBD2 (6 bases). The CDR3 has 14 amino acids. The V and J ends lost 5 bases and 0 bases respectively, with 7 bases between them. The germline CDR1 and CDR2 sequences are LNHDA and SQIVND (reference sequence). The CDR3 bases are TGTGCCAGTAGTGCTAGCGCGAACACCGGGGAGCTGTTTTTT. Encoded protein: CASSASANTGELFF.

The V call is TRBV19, the J call TRBJ2-1; 15 bases are a match to TRBD2. The V gene end was trimmed by 4 bases and the J gene end by 0 bases; junction bases not matched to a gene: 16. The CDR3 sequence is 22 residues long. The V gene's germline CDR1 is LNHDA and CDR2 SQIVND (reference sequence). Here the CDR3 DNA reads TGTGCCAGTAGTAAAAGGCGCTCTCTCGGGACTAGCGGGAGGCTCTCCTACAATGAGCAGTTCTTC. Protein sequence: CASSKRRSLGTSGRLSYNEQFF.